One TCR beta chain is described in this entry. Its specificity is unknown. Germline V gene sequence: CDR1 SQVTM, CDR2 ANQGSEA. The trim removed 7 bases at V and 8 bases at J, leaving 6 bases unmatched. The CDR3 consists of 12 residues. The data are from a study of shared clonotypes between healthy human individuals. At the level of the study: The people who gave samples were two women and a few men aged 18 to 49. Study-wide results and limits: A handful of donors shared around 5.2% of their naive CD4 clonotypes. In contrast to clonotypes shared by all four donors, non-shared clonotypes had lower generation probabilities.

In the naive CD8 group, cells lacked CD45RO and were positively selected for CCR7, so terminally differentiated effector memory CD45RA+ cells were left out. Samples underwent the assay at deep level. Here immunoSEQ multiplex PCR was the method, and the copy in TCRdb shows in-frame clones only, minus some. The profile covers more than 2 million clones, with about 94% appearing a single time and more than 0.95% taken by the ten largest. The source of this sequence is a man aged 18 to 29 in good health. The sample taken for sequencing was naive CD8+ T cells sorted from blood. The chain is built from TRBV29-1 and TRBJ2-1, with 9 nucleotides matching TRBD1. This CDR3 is CSAGQGRDEQFF. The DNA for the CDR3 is TGCAGCGCGGGACAGGGTAGGGATGAGCAGTTCTTC.